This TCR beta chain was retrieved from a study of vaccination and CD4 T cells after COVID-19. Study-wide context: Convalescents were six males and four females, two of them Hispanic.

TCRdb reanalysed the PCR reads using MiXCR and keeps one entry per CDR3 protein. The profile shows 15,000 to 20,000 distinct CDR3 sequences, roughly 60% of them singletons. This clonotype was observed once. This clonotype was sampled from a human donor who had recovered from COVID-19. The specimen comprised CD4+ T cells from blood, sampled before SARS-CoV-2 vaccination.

Here the CDR3 reads CASSYLRGETYEQYF. The CDR3 bases are TGTGCCAGCAGTTACCTTCGCGGAGAAACCTACGAGCAGTACTTC. The J gene is TRBJ2-7, the V gene TRBV6-5; no clear D. V was clipped by 2 bases and J by 2 bases, with 13 bases between them. Germline CDR1 is MNHEY and CDR2 is SVGAGI. The CDR3 length is 15 residues.